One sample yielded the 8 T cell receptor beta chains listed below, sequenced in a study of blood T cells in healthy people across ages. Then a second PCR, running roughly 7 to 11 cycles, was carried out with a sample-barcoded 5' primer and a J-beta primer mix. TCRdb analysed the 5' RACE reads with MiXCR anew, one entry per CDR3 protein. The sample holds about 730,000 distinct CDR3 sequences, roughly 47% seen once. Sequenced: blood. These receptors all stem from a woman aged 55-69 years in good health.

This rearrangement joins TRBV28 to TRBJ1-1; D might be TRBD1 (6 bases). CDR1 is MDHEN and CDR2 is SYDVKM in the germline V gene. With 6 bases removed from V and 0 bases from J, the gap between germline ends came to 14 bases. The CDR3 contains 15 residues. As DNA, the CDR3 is TGTGCCAGCAGCCGAGACAGGATTATGAACACTGAAGCTTTCTTT. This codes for CASSRDRIMNTEAFF.

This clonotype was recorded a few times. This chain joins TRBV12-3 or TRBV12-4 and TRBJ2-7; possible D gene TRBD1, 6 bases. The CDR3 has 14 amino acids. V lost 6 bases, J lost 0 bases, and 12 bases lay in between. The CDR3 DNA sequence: TGTGCCAGCAGCGACAGGTCCCCCTCCTACGAGCAGTACTTC. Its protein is CASSDRSPSYEQYF.

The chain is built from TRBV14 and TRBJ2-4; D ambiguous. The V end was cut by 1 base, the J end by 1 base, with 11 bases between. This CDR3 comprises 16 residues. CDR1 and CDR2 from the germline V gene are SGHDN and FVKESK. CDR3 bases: TGTGCCAGCAGCCAAGCCACGGGTTCGGCCAAAAACATTCAGTACTTC. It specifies CASSQATGSAKNIQYF.

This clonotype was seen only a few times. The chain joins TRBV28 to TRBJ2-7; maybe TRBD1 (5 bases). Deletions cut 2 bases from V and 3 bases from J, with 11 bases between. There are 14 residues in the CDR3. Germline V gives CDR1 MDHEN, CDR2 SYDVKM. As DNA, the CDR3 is TGTGCCAGCAGTTTAGTAGCAGGGTACTACGAGCAGTACTTC. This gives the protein CASSLVAGYYEQYF.

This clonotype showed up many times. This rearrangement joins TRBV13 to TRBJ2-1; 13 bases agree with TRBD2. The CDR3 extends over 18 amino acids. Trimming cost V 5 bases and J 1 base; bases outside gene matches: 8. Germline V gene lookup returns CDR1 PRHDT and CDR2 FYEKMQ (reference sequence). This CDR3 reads CASSAGLAGVPSYNEQFF. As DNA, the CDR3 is TGTGCCAGCAGCGCTGGACTAGCGGGGGTTCCATCCTACAATGAGCAGTTCTTC.

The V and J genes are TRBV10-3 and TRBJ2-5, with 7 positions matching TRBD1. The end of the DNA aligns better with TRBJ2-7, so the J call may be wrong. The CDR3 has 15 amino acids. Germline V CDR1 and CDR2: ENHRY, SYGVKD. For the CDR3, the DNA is TGTGCCATCAGTGTGTCGGGACAGCTCTCCTACGAGCAGTACTTC. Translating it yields CAISVSGQLSYEQYF.

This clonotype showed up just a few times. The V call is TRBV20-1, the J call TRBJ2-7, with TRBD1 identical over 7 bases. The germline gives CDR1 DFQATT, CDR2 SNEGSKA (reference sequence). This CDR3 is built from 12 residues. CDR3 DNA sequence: TGCAATGCACCGGGACAGCTACCCGAGCAGTACTTC. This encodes CNAPGQLPEQYF.

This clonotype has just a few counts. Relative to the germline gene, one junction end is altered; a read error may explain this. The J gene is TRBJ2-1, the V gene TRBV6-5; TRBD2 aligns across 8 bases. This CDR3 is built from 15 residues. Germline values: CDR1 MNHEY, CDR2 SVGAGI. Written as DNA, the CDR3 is TGTGCCAGCGGTTATCAAACTAGCGGCTACAATGAGCAGTTCTTC. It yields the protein CASGYQTSGYNEQFF.